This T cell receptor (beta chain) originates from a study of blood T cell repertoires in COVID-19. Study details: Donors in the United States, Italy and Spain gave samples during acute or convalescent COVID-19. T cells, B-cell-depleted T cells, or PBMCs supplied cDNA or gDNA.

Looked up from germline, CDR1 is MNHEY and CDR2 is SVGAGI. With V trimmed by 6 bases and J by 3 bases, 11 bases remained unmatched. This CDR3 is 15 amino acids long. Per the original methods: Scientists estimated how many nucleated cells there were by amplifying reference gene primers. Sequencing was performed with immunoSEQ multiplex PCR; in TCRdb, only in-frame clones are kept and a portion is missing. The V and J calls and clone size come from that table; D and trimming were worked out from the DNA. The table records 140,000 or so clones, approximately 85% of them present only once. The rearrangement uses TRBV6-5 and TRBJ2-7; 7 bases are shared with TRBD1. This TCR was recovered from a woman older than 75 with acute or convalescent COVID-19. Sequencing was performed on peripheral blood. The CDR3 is CASRPRQGEVYEQYF. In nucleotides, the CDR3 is TGTGCCAGCAGACCCCGCCAGGGGGAAGTCTACGAGCAGTACTTC.